The 32 T cell receptor beta chains given below trace back to one sample, sequenced in a study of OX40 agonist ivuxolimab in advanced cancers. TCRdb's table, derived via immunoSEQ multiplex PCR, lists solely in-frame clones and lacks some. The sample has about 20,000 clones; 70% to 90% are singletons. The sample in question was CD4+ or CD8+ T cells sorted from blood, obtained in a trial of the OX40 agonist ivuxolimab. Every receptor here comes from an adult with an advanced solid tumor such as melanoma, head and neck, liver or kidney cancer.

V usage is TRBV29-1 and J usage is TRBJ1-2; D gene unclear. This CDR3 is built from 9 residues. Germline lookup yields CDR1 SQVTM and CDR2 ANQGSEA. Deletions cut 8 bases from V and 8 bases from J, with 9 bases between. CDR3 sequence reads: CSPGEGYTF. The CDR3 DNA follows: TGCAGCCCTGGGGAGGGCTACACCTTC.

The chain has TRBV28 and TRBJ2-3; D assignment may be TRBD1 or TRBD2 (5 bases each). This CDR3 is built from 18 residues. In germline, CDR1 is MDHEN, CDR2 SYDVKM. Trimming took 9 bases from V and 1 from J, leaving 26 bases between them. The CDR3 sequence is CASSGASMVPEGTDTQYF. CDR3 sequence (DNA): TGTGCCAGTTCCGGGGCTTCGATGGTCCCCGAAGGCACAGATACGCAGTATTTT.

The chain couples TRBV27 to TRBJ2-7; 7 positions match TRBD1. V shed 6 bases and J 3 bases; nucleotides not matched to a gene: 11. CDR3 size: 15 residues. Germline values: CDR1 MNHEY, CDR2 SMNVEV (reference sequence). CDR3 loop: CASRPDRDSFYEQYF. Here the CDR3 DNA reads TGTGCCAGCAGACCTGATCGGGACAGTTTCTACGAGCAGTACTTC.

The gene calls are TRBV6-1 and TRBJ1-5; D is unresolved. The germline gives CDR1 MNHNS, CDR2 SASEGT. The V end was cut by 4 bases, the J end by 1 base, with 11 bases between. This CDR3 contains 15 residues. The CDR3 nucleotides are TGTGCCAGCAGTGGGGAAGGGTGGAGCAATCAGCCCCAGCATTTT. Protein sequence: CASSGEGWSNQPQHF.

The chain couples TRBV2 to TRBJ2-7; D unresolved. The length of the CDR3 is 12 residues. Germline-derived CDR1 and CDR2 are SNHLY and FYNNEI. V dropped 8 bases and J dropped 2 bases, with 10 bases sitting between them. This chain's CDR3 is CASEGDTYEQYF. The CDR3 nucleotides read TGTGCCAGCGAAGGTGACACCTACGAGCAGTACTTC.

A single count supports this clone. This sequence joins TRBV5-5 and TRBJ2-7, with TRBD1 matching 10 bases. Germline loops: CDR1 SGHKS, CDR2 YYEKEE (reference sequence). After removal of 6 bases from V and 6 bases from J, the junction contained 9 bases not matched to a gene. The CDR3 contains 14 residues. The CDR3 loop is CASTGDRGDSEQYF. DNA of the CDR3: TGTGCCAGCACCGGGGACAGGGGTGACTCCGAGCAGTACTTC.

The CDR3 protein is CASSLGTGYSQETQYF. The DNA for the CDR3 is TGTGCCAGCAGCTTAGGTACAGGGTACTCACAAGAGACCCAGTACTTC. J is TRBJ2-5 and V is TRBV11-2; tentatively, D is TRBD1 (6 bases). Germline V gene lookup returns CDR1 SGHAT and CDR2 FQNNGV. The CDR3 consists of 16 residues. V dropped 1 base and J dropped 2 bases, with 14 bases sitting between them.

The chain has TRBV9 and TRBJ1-1, with D uncertain. The germline CDR1 and CDR2 sequences are SGDLS and YYNGEE. The V gene lost 4 bases and the J gene lost 6 bases, with 16 bases spanning the gap. This CDR3 has 14 residues. The CDR3 sequence: CASSSPLRTPEAFF. The CDR3 bases are TGTGCCAGCAGCTCCCCCCTTAGAACCCCTGAAGCTTTCTTT.

This clone was seen only a few times. This chain joins TRBV19 and TRBJ1-1; perhaps TRBD1 as D (5 bases). CDR3 length equals 14 residues. Trimming shortened V by 4 bases and J by 0 bases, and 9 bases separated the two germline ends. The germline V gene encodes CDR1 LNHDA and CDR2 SQIVND (reference sequence). This chain's CDR3 is CASSKQGMNTEAFF. Here the CDR3 DNA reads TGTGCCAGTAGTAAGCAGGGCATGAACACTGAAGCTTTCTTT.

J is TRBJ1-2 and V is TRBV4-2; a possible D gene is TRBD1 (6 bases). Germline assignment: CDR1 LGHNA and CDR2 YNFKEQ. V dropped 4 bases and J dropped 2 bases, with 17 bases sitting between them. The CDR3 extends over 16 amino acids. The CDR3 is CASSPNTGAINYGYTF. DNA for the CDR3: TGTGCCAGCAGCCCTAACACGGGGGCTATAAACTATGGCTACACCTTC.

V gene TRBV10-3 combines with J gene TRBJ2-7, with TRBD2 matching 8 bases. Germline V CDR1 and CDR2: ENHRY, SYGVKD. The CDR3 runs to 16 residues. After removal of 1 base from V and 4 bases from J, the junction contained 9 bases not matched to a gene. CDR3 DNA sequence: TGTGCCATCAGTGAGTTAGGGACTAGTGGCGGGTACGAGCAGTACTTC. It yields the protein CAISELGTSGGYEQYF.

As DNA, the CDR3 is TGTGCCAGCAGCCTACGGAACGGACAGGGGGTGGATCAGCCCCAGCATTTT. Protein sequence: CASSLRNGQGVDQPQHF. The chain has TRBV7-6 and TRBJ1-5; 10 positions match TRBD1. The CDR3 is made up of 17 amino acids. Germline trimming cut 5 bases from V and 5 bases from J; bases unmatched to any gene: 12. Germline assignment: CDR1 SGHVS and CDR2 FNYEAQ.

This clone is categorized as medium-sized. Different DNA sequences within this sample yield the same CDR3. The V and J genes are TRBV6-5 and TRBJ2-7; perhaps D is TRBD1 or TRBD2 (6 bases each). Between the trimmed V and J ends, which lost 0 bases and 4 bases, there was a span of 10 bases. The germline V gene has CDR1 MNHEY and CDR2 SVGAGI. The CDR3 totals 14 residues. The CDR3 is CASSYSGGGYEQYF. The CDR3 DNA sequence: TGTGCCAGCAGTTACTCGGGGGGCGGTTACGAGCAGTACTTC.

The genes are TRBV5-6 and TRBJ1-5; a possible D gene is TRBD1 (6 bases). The CDR3 extends over 14 amino acids. V lost 3 bases and J lost 3, with 10 bases in between. Germline V gene lookup returns CDR1 SGHDT and CDR2 YYEEEE. The CDR3 loop is CASSSDRSNQPQHF. Written as DNA, the CDR3 is TGTGCCAGCAGCTCGGACAGATCCAATCAGCCCCAGCATTTT.

The V and J genes are TRBV4-1 and TRBJ1-5; tentatively, D is TRBD1 (5 bases). Germline V CDR1 and CDR2: MGHRA, YSYEKL. Trimming shortened V by 1 base and J by 4 bases, and 11 bases separated the two germline ends. The CDR3 covers 15 residues. The CDR3 DNA reads TGCGCCAGCAGCCAAGCGGCAGGGATTAATCAGCCCCAGCATTTT. Translation: CASSQAAGINQPQHF.

The chain links TRBV6-5 to TRBJ2-2; TRBD2 aligns across 11 bases. Germline V gene data show CDR1 as MNHEY and CDR2 as SVGAGI. V shed 2 bases and J 12 bases; nucleotides not matched to a gene: 2. The CDR3 is made up of 13 amino acids. The CDR3 spells CASSYTSGGQLFF. CDR3 DNA sequence: TGTGCCAGCAGTTACACTAGCGGGGGTCAGCTGTTTTTT.

This chain uses TRBV10-3 with TRBJ1-2, with D possibly matching TRBD1 (6 bases). The CDR3 sequence is 15 residues long. Germline lookup yields CDR1 ENHRY and CDR2 SYGVKD. The V gene lost 8 bases and the J gene lost 7 bases, with 23 bases spanning the gap. CDR3 sequence: CAIGGEGQWRRGYTF. The CDR3 region has the DNA TGTGCCATCGGGGGGGAAGGACAGTGGCGGCGTGGCTACACCTTC.

In this sample, this clone turned up a few times. The chain uses TRBV6-5 and TRBJ1-1, with D uncertain. Germline V gene lookup returns CDR1 MNHEY and CDR2 SVGAGI. Between the trimmed V and J ends, which lost 0 bases and 0 bases, there was a span of 11 bases. The CDR3 contains 16 residues. The CDR3 sequence: CASSYSSVKMNTEAFF. The CDR3 nucleotides are TGTGCCAGCAGTTACTCCAGTGTAAAGATGAACACTGAAGCTTTCTTT.

The chain couples TRBV28 to TRBJ1-5; 7 bases align to TRBD1. With V trimmed by 10 bases and J by 2 bases, 11 bases remained unmatched. CDR3 length equals 15 residues. CDR1 and CDR2 from the germline V gene are MDHEN and SYDVKM. The CDR3 DNA is TGTGCCATCCTACGGAACAGGGGTGGCAATCAGCCCCAGCATTTT. It codes for CAILRNRGGNQPQHF.

The rearrangement links TRBV11-2 to TRBJ1-1, with D unresolved. This CDR3 comprises 14 residues. Germline CDR1 is SGHAT and CDR2 is FQNNGV. V was clipped by 0 bases and J by 6 bases, with 11 bases between them. DNA of the CDR3: TGTGCCAGCAGCTTAGATCGGCCTTGGCCTGAAGCTTTCTTT. It specifies CASSLDRPWPEAFF.

This clone was counted a single time. The chain joins TRBV6-5 to TRBJ2-7; 9 bases fit TRBD1. V gave up 4 bases and J gave up 5 bases; unmatched junction bases: 6. CDR1 and CDR2 (germline): MNHEY, SVGAGI. The CDR3 runs to 14 residues. The CDR3 protein is CASSWTGVNNEQYF. In nucleotides, the CDR3 is TGTGCCAGCAGTTGGACAGGGGTTAACAACGAGCAGTACTTC.

This chain uses TRBV4-1 with TRBJ1-1; no clear D gene. The V and J ends lost 1 base and 2 bases respectively, with 14 bases between them. Germline assignment: CDR1 MGHRA and CDR2 YSYEKL. This CDR3 is 16 amino acids long. The CDR3 DNA reads TGCGCCAGCAGCCAAGGGGATGGCATAATTAACACTGAAGCTTTCTTT. Protein: CASSQGDGIINTEAFF.

This sequence joins TRBV2 and TRBJ2-5, with a possible D match to TRBD1 (6 bases). The end of the DNA aligns better with TRBJ2-7, so the J call may be wrong. Germline CDR1 is SNHLY and CDR2 is FYNNEI. The CDR3 loop spans 13 amino acids. CDR3 residues: CASSQGPTYEQYF. The CDR3, as DNA: TGTGCCAGCAGCCAGGGGCCGACCTACGAGCAGTACTTC.

The table lists this clone with a count of one. J is TRBJ1-5 and V is TRBV27, with D possibly matching TRBD1 (6 bases). There are 13 residues in the CDR3. Trimming pared 5 bases from V and 7 bases from J, leaving 12 bases between. CDR1 is MNHEY and CDR2 is SMNVEV in the germline V gene (reference sequence). The chain's CDR3 is CASSPDRNQPQHF. The CDR3 nucleotides read TGTGCCAGCAGTCCCGACAGGAACCAGCCCCAGCATTTT.

The rearrangement links TRBV5-4 to TRBJ1-1; 7 bases match TRBD1. Germline V lookup: CDR1 SGHNT, CDR2 YYREEE (reference sequence). The CDR3 has 17 amino acids. The trim removed 5 bases at V and 0 bases at J, leaving 13 bases unmatched. The CDR3 nucleotides read TGTGCCAGCAGAGACTGGGACAGAAGAAGTTTGAACACTGAAGCTTTCTTT. This encodes CASRDWDRRSLNTEAFF. The full variable domain, completed using reference TRBV5-4 and TRBJ1-1, is ETGVTQSPTHLIKTRGQQVTLRCSSQSGHNTVSWYQQALGQGPQFIFQYYREEENGRGNFPPRFSGLQFPNYSSELNVNALELDDSALYLCASRDWDRRSLNTEAFFGQGTRLTVV.

The rearrangement links TRBV19 to TRBJ1-3, with D unresolved. The V end was cut by 1 base, the J end by 7 bases, with 11 bases between. CDR3 length: 14 amino acids. CDR1 and CDR2 from the germline V gene are LNHDA and SQIVND (reference sequence). CDR3 loop: CASSIVPGRNTIYF. CDR3 sequence (DNA): TGTGCCAGTAGTATAGTACCCGGGAGGAACACCATATATTTT.

The V call is TRBV7-8, the J call TRBJ2-7; 7 positions match TRBD1. The germline gives CDR1 SGHVS, CDR2 FQNEAQ. This CDR3 spans 15 amino acids. With V trimmed by 0 bases and J by 3 bases, 5 bases remained unmatched. CDR3 nucleotides: TGTGCCAGCAGCTTAGCTGTGACAGGGCTCTACGAGCAGTACTTC. This codes for CASSLAVTGLYEQYF.

V usage is TRBV27 and J usage is TRBJ1-1; D may be TRBD1 (6 bases). V shed 0 bases and J shed 4 bases, with 9 bases lying between them. This CDR3 comprises 14 residues. The germline gives CDR1 MNHEY, CDR2 SMNVEV (reference sequence). CDR3 coding DNA: TGTGCCAGCAGTTTATCCGGCAGGGGCACTGAAGCTTTCTTT. Translating it yields CASSLSGRGTEAFF.

This chain links TRBV5-6 with TRBJ2-7; D call uncertain. Trimming left V 2 bases short and J 0 bases short, with 15 bases between. Per germline, CDR1 SGHDT and CDR2 YYEEEE. The CDR3 loop spans 16 amino acids. CDR3 nucleotides: TGTGCCAGCAGCTTAAACGGACGCCTGAGCTCCTACGAGCAGTACTTC. This sequence encodes CASSLNGRLSSYEQYF.

The chain is built from TRBV9 and TRBJ2-1; 7 bases map to TRBD2. Germline CDR1 and CDR2: SGDLS and YYNGEE. V shed 4 bases, J shed 3 bases, and the junction held 10 bases outside the gene matches. The CDR3 sequence is 16 residues long. This CDR3 reads CASSPHLGGDYNEQFF. CDR3 DNA sequence: TGTGCCAGCAGCCCCCACCTTGGGGGGGACTACAATGAGCAGTTCTTC.

The chain employs TRBV15 and TRBJ1-6; D call uncertain. Germline-derived CDR1 and CDR2 are LNHNV and YYDKDF (reference sequence). V was trimmed by 0 bases and J by 7 bases, leaving 10 bases between them. CDR3 size: 15 residues. CDR3 in amino acids: CATSRDRSGNSPLHF. CDR3 nucleotide sequence: TGTGCCACCAGCAGAGATCGCAGCGGGAATTCACCCCTCCACTTT.

The chain joins TRBV27 to TRBJ1-5; D call uncertain. V gave up 3 bases and J gave up 6 bases, with 9 bases separating them. This CDR3 has 13 amino acids. Germline assignment: CDR1 MNHEY and CDR2 SMNVEV (reference sequence). The CDR3 here is CASSFEGSQPQHF. CDR3 sequence (DNA): TGTGCCAGCAGTTTTGAAGGGAGTCAGCCCCAGCATTTT.